The clone carrying this T cell receptor beta chain showed up just a few times. What it binds is unknown. Amplification targeted the TCR beta CDR3 regions, with RNA transcripts as the source material. First-round RT-PCR used HTBI primers; second-round multiplex PCR followed. From the multiplex PCR reads, TCRdb called clonotypes with MiXCR, one entry per CDR3 protein. The sample shows hundreds of thousands of distinct CDR3 sequences, 22% of them seen only once. This sample stems from a study of Graves' ophthalmopathy and Graves' hyperthyroidism. Study-wide results and caveats: A majority of expanded thyroid clonotypes exceeding 0.001 frequency were likewise present in blood.

CDR3 length: 14 amino acids. The V gene's germline CDR1 is ENHRY and CDR2 SYGVKD. The V end lost 7 bases, the J end lost 10 bases, and 22 bases lay between the germline ends. Stable hyperthyroidism was defined by absence of ophthalmopathy within 18 months of follow-up. The PBMCs were taken from about 10 ml of fresh peripheral blood. This receptor was obtained from a woman in her late teens or twenties with stable Graves' hyperthyroidism. Some clones in this sample may be carry-over from other donors' samples. The rearrangement links TRBV10-3 to TRBJ1-1; D unresolved. Sequenced input: peripheral blood. CDR3 amino acids: CAITPEGGASGAFF. Here the CDR3 DNA reads TGTGCCATCACTCCAGAGGGTGGAGCGTCCGGAGCTTTCTTT.